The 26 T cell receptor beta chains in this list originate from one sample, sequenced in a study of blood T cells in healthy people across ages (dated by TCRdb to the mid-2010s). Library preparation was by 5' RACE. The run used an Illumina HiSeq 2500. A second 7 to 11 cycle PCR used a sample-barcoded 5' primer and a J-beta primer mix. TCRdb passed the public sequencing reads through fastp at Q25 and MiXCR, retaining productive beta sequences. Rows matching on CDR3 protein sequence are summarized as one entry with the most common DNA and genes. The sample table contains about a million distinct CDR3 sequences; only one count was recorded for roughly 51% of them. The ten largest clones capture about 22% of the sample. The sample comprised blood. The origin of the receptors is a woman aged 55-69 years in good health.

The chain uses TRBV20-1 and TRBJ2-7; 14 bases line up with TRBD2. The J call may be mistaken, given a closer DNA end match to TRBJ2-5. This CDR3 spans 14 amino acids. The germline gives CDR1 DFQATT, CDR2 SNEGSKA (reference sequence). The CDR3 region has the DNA TGCAGTGCCGAGACTAGCGGGAGGGCGGGGACCCAGTACTTC. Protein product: CSAETSGRAGTQYF.

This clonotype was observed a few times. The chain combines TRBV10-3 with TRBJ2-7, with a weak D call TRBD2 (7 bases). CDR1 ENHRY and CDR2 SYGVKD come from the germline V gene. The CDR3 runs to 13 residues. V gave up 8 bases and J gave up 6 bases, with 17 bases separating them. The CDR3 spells CAIRGGGRFEQYF. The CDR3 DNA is TGTGCCATCCGAGGGGGGGGCCGATTCGAGCAGTACTTC.

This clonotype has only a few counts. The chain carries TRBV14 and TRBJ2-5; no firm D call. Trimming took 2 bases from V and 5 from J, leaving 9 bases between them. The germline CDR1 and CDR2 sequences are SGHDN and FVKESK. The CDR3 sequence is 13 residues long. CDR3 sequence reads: CASSQRPRETQYF. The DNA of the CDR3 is TGTGCCAGCAGCCAAAGGCCCCGGGAGACCCAGTACTTC.

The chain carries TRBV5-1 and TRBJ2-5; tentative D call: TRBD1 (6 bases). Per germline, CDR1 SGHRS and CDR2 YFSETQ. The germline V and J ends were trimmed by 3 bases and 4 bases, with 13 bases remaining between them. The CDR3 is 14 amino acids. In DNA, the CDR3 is TGCGCCAGCAGCTCCCTAGGGGGATTAGAGACCCAGTACTTC. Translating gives CASSSLGGLETQYF.

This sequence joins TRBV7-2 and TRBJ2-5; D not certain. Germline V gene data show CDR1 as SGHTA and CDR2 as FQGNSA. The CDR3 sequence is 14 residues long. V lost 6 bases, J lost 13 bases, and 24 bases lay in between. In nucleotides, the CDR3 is TGTGCCAGCAGACCAAGGCAGGCCGCCTACGAGCGGTACTTC. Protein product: CASRPRQAAYERYF.

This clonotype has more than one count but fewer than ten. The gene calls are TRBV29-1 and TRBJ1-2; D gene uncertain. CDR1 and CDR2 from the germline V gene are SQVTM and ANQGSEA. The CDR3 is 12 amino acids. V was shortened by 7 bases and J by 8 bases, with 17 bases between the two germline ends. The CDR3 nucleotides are TGCAGCGCCAGACAAGTCGAATACGGCTACACCTTC. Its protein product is CSARQVEYGYTF.

CDR3 loop: CSAGTAFNEKLFF. As DNA, the CDR3 is TGCAGTGCCGGGACGGCTTTTAATGAAAAACTGTTTTTT. V and J are TRBV20-1 and TRBJ1-4, with TRBD1 as a possible D gene (5 bases). CDR1 is DFQATT, CDR2 SNEGSKA, per germline (reference sequence). V shed 6 bases and J shed 4 bases, with 12 bases lying between them. CDR3 length: 13 amino acids.

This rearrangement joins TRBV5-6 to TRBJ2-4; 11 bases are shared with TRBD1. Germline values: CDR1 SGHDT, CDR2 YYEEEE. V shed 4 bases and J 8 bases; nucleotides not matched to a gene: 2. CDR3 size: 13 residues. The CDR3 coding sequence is TGTGCCAGCAGCCCGGACAGGGGGCACATTCAGTACTTC. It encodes CASSPDRGHIQYF.

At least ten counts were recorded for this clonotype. DNA for the CDR3: TGTGCCAGCAGCCCAGCGATCGGTGGGGCCAACGTCCTGACTTTC. Translated, it gives CASSPAIGGANVLTF. This chain connects TRBV3-1 to TRBJ2-6; D is ambiguous. The CDR3 consists of 15 residues. CDR1 LGHDT and CDR2 YNNKEL come from the germline V gene (reference sequence). V was clipped by 4 bases and J by 3 bases, with 10 bases between them.

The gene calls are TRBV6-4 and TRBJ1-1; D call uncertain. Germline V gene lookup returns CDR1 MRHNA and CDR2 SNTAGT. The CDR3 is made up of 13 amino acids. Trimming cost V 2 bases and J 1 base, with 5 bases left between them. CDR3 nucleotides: TGTGCCAGCAGTGACAGAGAGAACACTGAAGCTTTCTTT. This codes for CASSDRENTEAFF.

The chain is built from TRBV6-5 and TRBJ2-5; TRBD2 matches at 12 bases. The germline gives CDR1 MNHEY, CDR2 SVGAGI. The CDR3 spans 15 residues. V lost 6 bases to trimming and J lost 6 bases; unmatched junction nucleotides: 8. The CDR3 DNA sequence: TGTGCCAGCAGAACCCTAGCGGGAGGGATAAAGACCCAGTACTTC. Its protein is CASRTLAGGIKTQYF.

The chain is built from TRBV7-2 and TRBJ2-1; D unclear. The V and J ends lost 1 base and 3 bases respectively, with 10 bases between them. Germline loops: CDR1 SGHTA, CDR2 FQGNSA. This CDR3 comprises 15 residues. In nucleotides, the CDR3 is TGTGCCAGCAGCTTAGAGTACGGGTACTACAATGAGCAGTTCTTC. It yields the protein CASSLEYGYYNEQFF.

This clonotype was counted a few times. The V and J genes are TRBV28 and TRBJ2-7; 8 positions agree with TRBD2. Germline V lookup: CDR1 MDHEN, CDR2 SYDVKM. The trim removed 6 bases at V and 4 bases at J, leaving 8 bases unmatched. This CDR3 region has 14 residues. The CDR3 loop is CASRAGGSRYEQYF. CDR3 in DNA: TGTGCCAGCAGGGCGGGAGGATCCCGATACGAGCAGTACTTC.

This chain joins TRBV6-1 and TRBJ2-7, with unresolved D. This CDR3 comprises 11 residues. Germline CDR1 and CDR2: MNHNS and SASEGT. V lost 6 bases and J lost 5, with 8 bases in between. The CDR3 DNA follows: TGTGCCAGCAGAGTGTTTGACGAGCAGTACTTC. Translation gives CASRVFDEQYF.

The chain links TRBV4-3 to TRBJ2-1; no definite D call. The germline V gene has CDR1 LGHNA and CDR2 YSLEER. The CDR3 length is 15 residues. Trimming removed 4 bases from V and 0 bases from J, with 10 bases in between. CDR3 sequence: CASSRLLNSYNEQFF. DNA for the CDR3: TGCGCCAGCAGCCGCCTGCTGAACTCCTACAATGAGCAGTTCTTC.

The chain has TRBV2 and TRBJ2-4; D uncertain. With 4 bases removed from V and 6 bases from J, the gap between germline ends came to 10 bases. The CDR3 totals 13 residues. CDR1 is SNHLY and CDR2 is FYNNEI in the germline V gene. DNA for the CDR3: TGTGCCAGCAGTGTGCGGAATACAAACATTCAGTACTTC. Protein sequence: CASSVRNTNIQYF.

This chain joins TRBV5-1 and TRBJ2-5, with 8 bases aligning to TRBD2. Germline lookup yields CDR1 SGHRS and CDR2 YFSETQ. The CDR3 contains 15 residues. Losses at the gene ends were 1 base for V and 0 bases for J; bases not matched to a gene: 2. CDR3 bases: TGCGCCAGCAGCTTGTTAGCGGGGAACCAAGAGACCCAGTACTTC. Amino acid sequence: CASSLLAGNQETQYF.

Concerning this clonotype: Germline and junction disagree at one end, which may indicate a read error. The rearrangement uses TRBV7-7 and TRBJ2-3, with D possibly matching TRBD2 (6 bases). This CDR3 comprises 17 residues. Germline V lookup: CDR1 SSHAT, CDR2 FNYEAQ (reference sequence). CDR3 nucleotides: TGTGCCAGCAGCTTAGCCGCAGGGAGAACTAGCATAGATACGCAGTATTTT. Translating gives CASSLAAGRTSIDTQYF.

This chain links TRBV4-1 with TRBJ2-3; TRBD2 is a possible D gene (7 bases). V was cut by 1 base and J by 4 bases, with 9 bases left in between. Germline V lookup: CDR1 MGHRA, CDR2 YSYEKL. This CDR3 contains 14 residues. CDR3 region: CASSQVGGPDTQYF. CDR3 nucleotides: TGCGCCAGCAGCCAAGTGGGGGGGCCAGATACGCAGTATTTT.

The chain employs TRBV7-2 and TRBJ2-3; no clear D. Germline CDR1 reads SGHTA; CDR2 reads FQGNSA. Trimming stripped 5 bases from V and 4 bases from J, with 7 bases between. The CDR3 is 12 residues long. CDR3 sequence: CASSLPADTQYF. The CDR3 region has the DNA TGTGCCAGCAGCCTCCCCGCAGATACGCAGTATTTT.

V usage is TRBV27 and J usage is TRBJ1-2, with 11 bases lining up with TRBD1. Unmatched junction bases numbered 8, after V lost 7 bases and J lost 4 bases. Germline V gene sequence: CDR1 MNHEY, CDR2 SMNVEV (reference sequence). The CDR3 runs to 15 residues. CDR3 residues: CASKQGQGVSYGYTF. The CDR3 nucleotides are TGTGCCAGCAAACAGGGACAGGGGGTTTCCTATGGCTACACCTTC.

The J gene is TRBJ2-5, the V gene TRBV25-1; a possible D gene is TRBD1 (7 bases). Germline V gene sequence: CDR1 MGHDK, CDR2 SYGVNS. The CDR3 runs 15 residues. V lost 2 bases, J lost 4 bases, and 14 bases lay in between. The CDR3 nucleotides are TGTGCCAGCAGTGAAGGCAGGGGGGCTGGAGAGACCCAGTACTTC. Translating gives CASSEGRGAGETQYF.

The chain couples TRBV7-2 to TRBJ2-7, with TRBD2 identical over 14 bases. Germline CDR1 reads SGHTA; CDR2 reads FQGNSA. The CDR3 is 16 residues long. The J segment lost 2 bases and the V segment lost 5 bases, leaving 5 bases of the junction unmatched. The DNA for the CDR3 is TGTGCCAGCAGCCTTGGGACTAGCGGGAGCGCCTACGAGCAGTACTTC. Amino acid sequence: CASSLGTSGSAYEQYF.

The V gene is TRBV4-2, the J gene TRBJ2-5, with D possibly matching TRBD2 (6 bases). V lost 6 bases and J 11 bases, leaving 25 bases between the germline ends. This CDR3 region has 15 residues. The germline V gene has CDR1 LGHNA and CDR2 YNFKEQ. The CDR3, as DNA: TGTGCCAGCAGTACTAGCCCACTCCTTAACAATGAGCAGTACTTC. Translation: CASSTSPLLNNEQYF.

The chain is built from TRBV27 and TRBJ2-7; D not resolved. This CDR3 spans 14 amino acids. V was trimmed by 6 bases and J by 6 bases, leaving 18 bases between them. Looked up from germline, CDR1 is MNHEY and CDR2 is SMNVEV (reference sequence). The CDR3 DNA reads TGTGCCAGCAGCGCCGGGCCTCGCAGGACCGAGCAGTACTTC. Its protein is CASSAGPRRTEQYF.

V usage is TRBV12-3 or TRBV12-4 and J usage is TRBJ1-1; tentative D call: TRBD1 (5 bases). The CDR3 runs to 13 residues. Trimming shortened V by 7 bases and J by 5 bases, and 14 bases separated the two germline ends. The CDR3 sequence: CASTLTRGTEAFF. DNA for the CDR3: TGTGCCAGCACCCTAACAAGGGGTACTGAAGCTTTCTTT.